Below, one TCR beta chain is given with its context. The data are from a study of blood T cell repertoires in COVID-19. The germline CDR1 and CDR2 sequences are SGHTA and FQGNSA. The J segment lost 4 bases and the V segment lost 4 bases, leaving 6 bases of the junction unmatched. The CDR3 is made up of 15 amino acids. Measured with immunoSEQ multiplex PCR; TCRdb has only the in-frame clones, and not every one. The sample comprises about 310,000 clones, roughly 86% of which are singletons, and just under 9% rests with the top ten. This chain joins TRBV7-2 and TRBJ2-5; 10 bases map to TRBD2. Sequencing input: PBMCs or T cells enriched from blood (not recorded which). This TCR was sampled from a woman between 18 and 29 years old who had recovered from COVID-19. This CDR3 is CASSYQRGGGETQYF. CDR3 coding DNA: TGTGCCAGCAGCTATCAGCGGGGGGGCGGAGAGACCCAGTACTTC.